These 24 T cell receptor beta chains share one sample of origin, sequenced in a study of blood T cell repertoires in COVID-19. Repertoires were generated with immunoSEQ multiplex PCR, while TCRdb's copy carries only in-frame clones and drops some. The repertoire includes 70,000 to 80,000 clones, under 95% of them detected once, and around 4.5% sits in the top ten. The source material was peripheral blood. These receptors were taken from a woman aged 55 to 70 with active COVID-19.

The chain couples TRBV13 to TRBJ2-3, with D possibly matching TRBD2 (6 bases). This CDR3 comprises 15 residues. V was shortened by 4 bases and J by 3 bases, with 14 bases between the two germline ends. Germline values: CDR1 PRHDT, CDR2 FYEKMQ (reference sequence). CDR3 DNA sequence: TGTGCCAGCAGCTCCAGGGAGGTAGGAACAGATACGCAGTATTTT. It is translated as CASSSREVGTDTQYF.

This chain connects TRBV5-6 to TRBJ2-7, with D perhaps TRBD1 (6 bases). V gave up 5 bases and J gave up 3 bases, with 15 bases separating them. Germline V gene data show CDR1 as SGHDT and CDR2 as YYEEEE. The CDR3 sequence is 14 residues long. The CDR3 sequence is CASRFRGPNYEQYF. For the CDR3, the DNA is TGTGCCAGCAGGTTCAGGGGTCCGAACTACGAGCAGTACTTC.

V and J are TRBV6-2 or TRBV6-3 and TRBJ1-5; D is unclear. The CDR3 is made up of 14 amino acids. The V gene's germline CDR1 is MNHEY and CDR2 SVGEGT. Trimming left V 2 bases short and J 2 bases short, with 7 bases between. CDR3 loop: CASSYVSGNQPQHF. DNA of the CDR3: TGTGCCAGCAGTTACGTCAGTGGCAATCAGCCCCAGCATTTT.

The chain joins TRBV5-6 to TRBJ2-7; 7 bases fit TRBD1. V trimming: 2 bases; J trimming: 5 bases; junction bases outside the gene matches: 7. This CDR3 contains 14 residues. CDR1 SGHDT and CDR2 YYEEEE come from the germline V gene. Here the CDR3 reads CASSFLETGNEQYF. The CDR3 coding sequence is TGTGCCAGCAGCTTTCTCGAGACAGGGAACGAGCAGTACTTC.

The gene calls are TRBV5-5 and TRBJ1-5, with D unclear. V lost 0 bases to trimming and J lost 5 bases, with 9 bases between them. The CDR3 has 14 amino acids. Per the germline V gene, CDR1 is SGHKS and CDR2 is YYEKEE (reference sequence). CDR3 coding DNA: TGTGCCAGCAGCTTGGAGTACAGCTATCAGCCCCAGCATTTT. As protein: CASSLEYSYQPQHF.

The chain recombines TRBV19 with TRBJ2-7; D uncertain. Trimming stripped 3 bases from V and 6 bases from J, with 9 bases between. CDR3 size: 12 residues. Germline CDR1 and CDR2: LNHDA and SQIVND (reference sequence). The CDR3 nucleotides are TGTGCCAGTAGTATCGGCCCGGGCGAGCAGTACTTC. Translation gives CASSIGPGEQYF.

The chain is built from TRBV6-1 and TRBJ2-1; D might be TRBD2 (5 bases). In germline, CDR1 is MNHNS, CDR2 SASEGT. Trimming stripped 2 bases from V and 6 bases from J, with 8 bases between. The CDR3 is 13 amino acids. CDR3 coding DNA: TGTGCCAGCAGTGAATTCGGAGGCAATGAGCAGTTCTTC. Translated, it gives CASSEFGGNEQFF.

The V and J genes are TRBV27 and TRBJ1-5; possibly TRBD1 for D (5 bases). Between the trimmed V and J ends, which lost 4 bases and 1 base, there was a span of 11 bases. The CDR3 contains 15 residues. Germline loops: CDR1 MNHEY, CDR2 SMNVEV (reference sequence). The CDR3 here is CASSWEGQSNQPQHF. The CDR3 nucleotides read TGTGCCAGCAGTTGGGAGGGGCAGAGCAATCAGCCCCAGCATTTT.

CDR3 sequence reads: CASSLELAGVDSYEQYF. Here the CDR3 DNA reads TGTGCCAGCAGCTTAGAGCTAGCGGGAGTGGACTCCTACGAGCAGTACTTC. The J gene is TRBJ2-7, the V gene TRBV7-8; the match to TRBD2 covers 10 bases. This CDR3 region has 17 residues. CDR1 is SGHVS, CDR2 FQNEAQ, per germline. The junction had 6 bases not matched to a gene; V was cut back by 1 base and J by 0 bases.

The chain links TRBV4-2 to TRBJ1-2; D remains unclear. Per the germline V gene, CDR1 is LGHNA and CDR2 is YNFKEQ. V was clipped by 1 base and J by 1 base, with 10 bases between them. There are 15 residues in the CDR3. The chain's CDR3 is CASSQAVGSNYGYTF. CDR3 DNA sequence: TGTGCCAGCAGCCAAGCTGTGGGCAGTAACTATGGCTACACCTTC.

The chain combines TRBV19 with TRBJ1-5; D is undetermined. Trimming pared 4 bases from V and 0 bases from J, leaving 10 bases between. The CDR3 consists of 15 residues. Germline V lookup: CDR1 LNHDA, CDR2 SQIVND (reference sequence). The CDR3 bases are TGTGCCAGTAGTACGGCAGGTCATAGCAATCAGCCCCAGCATTTT. It is translated as CASSTAGHSNQPQHF.

This chain connects TRBV18 to TRBJ2-3; 9 nucleotides line up with TRBD1. The CDR3 length is 16 residues. With 6 bases clipped from V and 2 bases from J, the junction kept 9 bases outside the gene matches. Per germline, CDR1 KGHSH and CDR2 LQKENI. DNA for the CDR3: TGTGCCAGCTCCGCAGCGGGACAGGGAATCACAGATACGCAGTATTTT. Encoded protein: CASSAAGQGITDTQYF. The full variable domain, in which reference TRBV18 and TRBJ2-3 provide the parts outside the CDR3, is NAGVMQNPRHLVRRRGQEARLRCSPMKGHSHVYWYRQLPEEGLKFMVYLQKENIIDESGMPKERFSAEFPKEGPSILRIQQVVRGDSAAYFCASSAAGQGITDTQYFGPGTRLTVL.

V gene TRBV28 combines with J gene TRBJ2-3; 8 bases fit TRBD2. CDR3 length: 18 amino acids. CDR1 is MDHEN and CDR2 is SYDVKM in the germline V gene. V trimming: 5 bases; J trimming: 3 bases; junction bases outside the gene matches: 16. CDR3 coding DNA: TGTGCCAGCAGTCCTCGGGTCCCAGCGGGAGTACGGACAGATACGCAGTATTTT. Its protein product is CASSPRVPAGVRTDTQYF.

V is TRBV2 and J is TRBJ2-1; 10 nucleotides align to TRBD2. Germline V gene sequence: CDR1 SNHLY, CDR2 FYNNEI. Trimming removed 3 bases from V and 2 bases from J; junction bases left unmatched: 4. The CDR3 spans 16 residues. The CDR3 sequence is CASSDRTSGAYNEQFF. CDR3 sequence (DNA): TGTGCCAGCAGTGATCGAACTAGCGGGGCCTACAATGAGCAGTTCTTC.

The chain uses TRBV30 and TRBJ2-3; 12 positions agree with TRBD2. Germline CDR1 GTSNPN, CDR2 SVGIG (reference sequence). J lost 3 bases, V lost 1 base, and 14 bases had no gene match. The CDR3 loop spans 19 amino acids. CDR3 bases: TGTGCCTGGAGTGACCCTCATCTAGCGGGAGGGCCAAGGACAGATACGCAGTATTTT. It encodes CAWSDPHLAGGPRTDTQYF.

The V gene is TRBV28, the J gene TRBJ1-5; TRBD1 aligns across 8 bases. This CDR3 spans 15 amino acids. The V segment lost 1 base and the J segment 6 bases; nucleotides outside the gene matches: 5. From germline, CDR1 is MDHEN and CDR2 SYDVKM. CDR3 amino acids: CASSLSRQGTQPQHF. The DNA for the CDR3 is TGTGCCAGCAGTTTATCCAGACAGGGGACTCAGCCCCAGCATTTT.

The chain couples TRBV4-1 to TRBJ2-3; 10 nucleotides match TRBD2. Germline-derived CDR1 and CDR2 are MGHRA and YSYEKL. The V gene end was trimmed by 4 bases and the J gene end by 6 bases; junction bases not matched to a gene: 13. There are 17 residues in the CDR3. Here the CDR3 reads CASSLRAGTSVADTQYF. In DNA, the CDR3 is TGCGCCAGCAGCCTCCGTGCCGGGACTAGCGTCGCCGATACGCAGTATTTT.

This clone was seen just once. The gene calls are TRBV6-5 and TRBJ2-2, with a possible D match to TRBD1 (5 bases). CDR1 and CDR2 (germline): MNHEY, SVGAGI. The CDR3 is 14 residues long. The V end was cut by 7 bases, the J end by 6 bases, with 15 bases between. CDR3 DNA: TGTGCCAGCATTTCAGGGTGGGGCCCCGGGGAGCTGTTTTTT. This translates into CASISGWGPGELFF.

This chain joins TRBV5-1 and TRBJ1-2; 8 positions agree with TRBD1. The CDR3 loop spans 16 amino acids. CDR1 is SGHRS and CDR2 is YFSETQ in the germline V gene. The trim removed 0 bases at V and 2 bases at J, leaving 6 bases unmatched. The CDR3 DNA reads TGCGCCAGCAGCTTGGGGGCCAACAGGGGGAACTATGGCTACACCTTC. Translation gives CASSLGANRGNYGYTF.

The gene calls are TRBV27 and TRBJ1-2; TRBD1 is a possible D gene (5 bases). Trimming removed 5 bases from V and 3 bases from J, with 19 bases in between. CDR1 and CDR2 from the germline V gene are MNHEY and SMNVEV (reference sequence). There are 16 residues in the CDR3. CDR3 coding DNA: TGTGCCAGCAGTGCCTCCCTGGCGGGGCAAGACTATGGCTACACCTTC. Its protein product is CASSASLAGQDYGYTF.

The chain couples TRBV27 to TRBJ2-5, with unresolved D. This CDR3 has 12 residues. The germline CDR1 and CDR2 sequences are MNHEY and SMNVEV (reference sequence). V gave up 7 bases and J gave up 0 bases, with 6 bases separating them. CDR3 amino acids: CASKNYQETQYF. The CDR3 DNA reads TGTGCCAGCAAAAACTACCAAGAGACCCAGTACTTC.

This chain links TRBV30 with TRBJ1-5, with D perhaps TRBD1 (6 bases). Germline V lookup: CDR1 GTSNPN, CDR2 SVGIG (reference sequence). The CDR3 is 18 amino acids. With 0 bases removed from V and 0 bases from J, the gap between germline ends came to 18 bases. The CDR3 loop reads CAWSVGQGGPYSNQPQHF. In nucleotides, the CDR3 is TGTGCCTGGAGTGTTGGGCAAGGGGGTCCTTATAGCAATCAGCCCCAGCATTTT.

The chain uses TRBV4-2 and TRBJ2-1; 7 nucleotides line up with TRBD1. The germline gives CDR1 LGHNA, CDR2 YNFKEQ. The V gene end was trimmed by 0 bases and the J gene end by 6 bases; junction bases not matched to a gene: 11. The CDR3 has 17 residues. CDR3 region: CASSQDTRQGVPNEQFF. The DNA for the CDR3 is TGTGCCAGCAGCCAAGACACTCGGCAGGGGGTCCCCAATGAGCAGTTCTTC.

This clone was counted a few times. The chain recombines TRBV19 with TRBJ2-5, with TRBD1 identical over 12 bases. This CDR3 has 16 residues. V shed 1 base, J shed 4 bases, and the junction held 4 bases outside the gene matches. Germline V gene data show CDR1 as LNHDA and CDR2 as SQIVND (reference sequence). Written as DNA, the CDR3 is TGTGCCAGTAGTATAGTGGGACAGGGGGCCGGAGAGACCCAGTACTTC. This codes for CASSIVGQGAGETQYF.